The sequence of this T cell receptor beta chain was determined in a study of CXCR3-negative and CXCR3-positive naive CD8 T cells. As regards this clonotype: What it recognizes is unknown.

Notes on the study in general: Hydrophobicity of TRB CDR3s was greater in CXCR3-positive naive cells than in CXCR3-negative naive cells. Both of the naive subsets showed about the same high diversity, but memory CD8+ cells had much less. Naive subsets did not differ in surface CD5, and the authors estimated TCR strength using properties of the TRB CDR3. Post-cryopreservation CXCR3 expression was partly diminished, and the bulk of assays employed fresh PBMCs.

CDR3 length equals 16 residues. Per germline, CDR1 MGHDK and CDR2 SYGVNS. TRB cDNA was prepared as libraries by UMI-labeled 5' RACE. Reanalyzing the 5' RACE reads, TCRdb keeps one entry per CDR3 protein, without DNA. This specimen shows about 63,000 distinct CDR3 sequences; the ten leading clones hold 4% to 5.5%. The rearrangement joins TRBV25-1 to TRBJ1-6; as DNA is missing, the TRBD1 call by TCRdb cannot be tested. Sequencing was done on a sample of naive CXCR3+ CD8+ T cells from blood. The subset is: CD45RO-CCR7+CD27+CD95- naive CD8+ T cells expressing CXCR3 (TNR3+). This receptor was identified in a human donor in good health. Some clones in this sample may be carry-over from other donors' samples. CDR3 sequence reads: CASSEFSQGAYSPLHF.